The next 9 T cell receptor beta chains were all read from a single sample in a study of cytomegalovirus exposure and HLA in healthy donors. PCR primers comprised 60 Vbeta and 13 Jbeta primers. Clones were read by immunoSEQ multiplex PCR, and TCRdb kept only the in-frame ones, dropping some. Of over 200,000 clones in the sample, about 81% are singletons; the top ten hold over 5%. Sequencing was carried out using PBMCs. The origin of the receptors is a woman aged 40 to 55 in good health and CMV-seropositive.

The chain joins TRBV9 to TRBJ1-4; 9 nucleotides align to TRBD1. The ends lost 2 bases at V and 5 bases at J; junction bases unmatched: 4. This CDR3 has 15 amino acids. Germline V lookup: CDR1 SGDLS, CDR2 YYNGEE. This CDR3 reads CASSVRQGVNEKLFF. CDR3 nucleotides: TGTGCCAGCAGCGTCAGACAGGGGGTGAATGAAAAACTGTTTTTT. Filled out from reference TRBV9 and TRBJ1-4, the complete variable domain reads DSGVTQTPKHLITATGQRVTLRCSPRSGDLSVYWYQQSLDQGLQFLIQYYNGEERAKGNILERFSAQQFPDLHSELNLSSLELGDSALYFCASSVRQGVNEKLFFGSGTQLSVL.

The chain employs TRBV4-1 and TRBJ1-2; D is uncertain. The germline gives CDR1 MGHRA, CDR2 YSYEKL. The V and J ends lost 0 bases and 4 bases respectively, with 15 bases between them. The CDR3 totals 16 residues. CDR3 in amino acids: CASSQDATPVPYGYTF. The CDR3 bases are TGCGCCAGCAGCCAAGATGCCACCCCGGTCCCCTATGGCTACACCTTC.

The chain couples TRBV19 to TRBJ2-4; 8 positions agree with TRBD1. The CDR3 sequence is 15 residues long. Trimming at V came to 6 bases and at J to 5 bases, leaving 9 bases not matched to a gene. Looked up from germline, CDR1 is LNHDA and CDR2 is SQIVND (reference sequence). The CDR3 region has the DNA TGTGCCAGTAGGTACAGCAGGGGGCTCCAAAACATTCAGTACTTC. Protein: CASRYSRGLQNIQYF.

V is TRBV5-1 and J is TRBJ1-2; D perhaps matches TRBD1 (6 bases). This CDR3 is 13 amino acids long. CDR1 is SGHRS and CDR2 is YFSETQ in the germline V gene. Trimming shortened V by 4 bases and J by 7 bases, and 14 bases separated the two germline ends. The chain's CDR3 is CASSGGGLGGYTF. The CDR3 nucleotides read TGCGCCAGCAGCGGTGGGGGCCTAGGTGGCTACACCTTC.

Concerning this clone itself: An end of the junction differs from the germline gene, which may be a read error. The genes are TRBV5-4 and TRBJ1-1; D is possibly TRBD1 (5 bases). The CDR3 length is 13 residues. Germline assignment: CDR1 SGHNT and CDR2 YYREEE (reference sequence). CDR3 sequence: CASGLADSFYAFF. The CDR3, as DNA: TGTGCCAGCGGCTTGGCCGACAGCTTCTACGCTTTCTTT.

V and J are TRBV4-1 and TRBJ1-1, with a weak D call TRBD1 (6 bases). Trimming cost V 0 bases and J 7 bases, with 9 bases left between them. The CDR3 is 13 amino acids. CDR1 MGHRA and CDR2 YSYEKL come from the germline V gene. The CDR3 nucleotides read TGCGCCAGCAGCCAAGAAAAACAGGGTGAAGCTTTCTTT. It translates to CASSQEKQGEAFF.

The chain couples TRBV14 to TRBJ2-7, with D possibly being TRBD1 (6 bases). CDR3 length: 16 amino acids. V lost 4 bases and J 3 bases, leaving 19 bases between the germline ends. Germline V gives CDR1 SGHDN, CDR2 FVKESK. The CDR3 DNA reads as TGTGCCAGCAGCCCGTACAGGGAAGGAGCGCGCTACGAGCAGTACTTC. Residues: CASSPYREGARYEQYF.

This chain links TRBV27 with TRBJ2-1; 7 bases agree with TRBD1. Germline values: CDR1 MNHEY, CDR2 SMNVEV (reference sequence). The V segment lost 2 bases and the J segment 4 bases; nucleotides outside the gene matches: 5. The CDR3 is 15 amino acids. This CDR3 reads CASSLRQGAYNEQFF. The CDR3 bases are TGTGCCAGCAGTTTACGACAGGGTGCGTACAATGAGCAGTTCTTC.

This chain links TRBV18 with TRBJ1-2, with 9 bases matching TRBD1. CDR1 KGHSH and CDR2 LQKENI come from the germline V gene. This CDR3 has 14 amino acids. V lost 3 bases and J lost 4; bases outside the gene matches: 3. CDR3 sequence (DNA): TGTGCCAGCTCACCGGAGACAGGGGGCTATGGCTACACCTTC. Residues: CASSPETGGYGYTF.